This T cell receptor beta chain stems from a study of blood T cells in healthy people across ages. Study-wide findings and caveats: Per-million-T-cell TCR beta diversity fell roughly linearly with age.

For this clonotype: The antigen is not known. The junction does not match germline at one end; this may be a read error.

Samples each yielded at least 5.5 micrograms of total RNA. The use of a sample-barcoded 5' primer and a J-beta primer mix characterized a second PCR of roughly 6 to 11 cycles. TCRdb passed the 5' RACE reads through MiXCR, listing each CDR3 protein once. The repertoire holds around 750,000 distinct CDR3 sequences, about 53% seen once, with 40% to 50% in the top ten. Germline V gives CDR1 ENHRY, CDR2 SYGVKD. The CDR3 runs 12 residues. Sequenced: blood. The sequence came from a man older than 75 in good health. The gene calls are TRBV10-3 and TRBJ1-2; possibly TRBD1 for D (5 bases). CDR3 region: CAISEQVSGCTF. The CDR3 DNA is TGTGCCATCAGTGAACAGGTTTCGGGCTGCACCTTC.